This passage covers 32 T cell receptor beta chains from one sample sequenced in a study of technical replicates of blood from a few donors. Data came from immunoSEQ multiplex PCR; TCRdb stores just in-frame clones and leaves some out. The sample has 55,000 to 75,000 clones; about 95% are singletons. Sequencing was performed on PBMCs. The receptors shown here come from a human donor in good health. Some clones in this sample may be carry-over from other donors' samples.

The gene calls are TRBV20-1 and TRBJ2-1; D remains ambiguous. The CDR3 runs to 11 residues. Trimming removed 2 bases at V and 4 bases at J, with 3 bases between. CDR1 is DFQATT and CDR2 is SNEGSKA in the germline V gene (reference sequence). CDR3 protein: CSARQYNEQFF. DNA of the CDR3: TGCAGTGCTAGACAATACAATGAGCAGTTCTTC.

This clone was observed a few times. The genes are TRBV5-4 and TRBJ2-7; 7 nucleotides align to TRBD1. Looked up from germline, CDR1 is SGHNT and CDR2 is YYREEE (reference sequence). This CDR3 contains 14 residues. V dropped 1 base and J dropped 6; count of bases not matched to a gene: 7. CDR3 protein: CASSLSRQGLEQYF. CDR3 DNA sequence: TGTGCCAGCAGCTTGAGTAGACAGGGTCTCGAGCAGTACTTC.

The CDR3 DNA reads as TGTGCCAGCAGCCTCCTAATGCACGAGCAGTACTTC. As protein: CASSLLMHEQYF. This sequence joins TRBV7-2 and TRBJ2-7; D ambiguous. The V end lost 5 bases, the J end lost 5 bases, and 10 bases lay between the germline ends. The germline V gene encodes CDR1 SGHTA and CDR2 FQGNSA. The CDR3 spans 12 residues.

The J gene is TRBJ2-3, the V gene TRBV4-3; 8 bases map to TRBD1. After removal of 4 bases from V and 2 bases from J, the junction contained 5 bases not matched to a gene. The CDR3 is 15 amino acids. Germline values: CDR1 LGHNA, CDR2 YSLEER. The CDR3 loop is CASSPRTGNTDTQYF. The CDR3 DNA reads as TGCGCCAGCAGCCCGAGGACAGGGAACACAGATACGCAGTATTTT.

The rearrangement joins TRBV5-6 to TRBJ1-4, with 7 bases aligning to TRBD1. The CDR3 contains 17 residues. V was pared by 4 bases and J by 8 bases, with 17 bases of the junction left unmatched. Germline V gene sequence: CDR1 SGHDT, CDR2 YYEEEE. The CDR3, as DNA: TGTGCCAGCAGCAATCGACAGGGAAGCGGGTTGAGGGAAAAACTGTTTTTT. This sequence encodes CASSNRQGSGLREKLFF.

This clone was counted once. CDR3 DNA sequence: TGTGCCAGCAGTGTTGGACAGGGCTACAATGAGCAGTTCTTC. Its translation is CASSVGQGYNEQFF. The chain uses TRBV6-1 and TRBJ2-1; 8 bases fit TRBD1. This CDR3 has 14 amino acids. CDR1 is MNHNS, CDR2 SASEGT, per germline. J gave up 3 bases and V 4 bases, and 2 bases lay outside the gene matches.

The chain couples TRBV29-1 to TRBJ2-7; 7 bases are a match to TRBD2. The junction had 5 bases not matched to a gene; V was cut back by 5 bases and J by 4 bases. The CDR3 length is 12 residues. Per germline, CDR1 SQVTM and CDR2 ANQGSEA. The CDR3 loop reads CSVQAGNYEQYF. The CDR3 DNA follows: TGCAGCGTTCAAGCGGGAAATTACGAGCAGTACTTC.

This sequence joins TRBV7-8 and TRBJ1-2; TRBD1 agrees at 9 bases. Unmatched junction bases numbered 7, after V lost 3 bases and J lost 8 bases. The CDR3 runs 14 residues. CDR1 SGHVS and CDR2 FQNEAQ come from the germline V gene. CDR3 region: CASSFTGDRDGYTF. The CDR3 bases are TGTGCCAGCAGCTTTACCGGGGACAGGGACGGCTACACCTTC. Full variable domain (missing parts from reference TRBV7-8 and TRBJ1-2): GAGVSQSPRYKVAKRGQDVALRCDPISGHVSLFWYQQALGQGPEFLTYFQNEAQLDKSGLPSDRFFAERPEGSVSTLKIQRTQQEDSAVYLCASSFTGDRDGYTFGSGTRLTVV.

This sequence joins TRBV5-6 and TRBJ1-1; D not certain. CDR1 is SGHDT and CDR2 is YYEEEE in the germline V gene. This CDR3 comprises 12 residues. Trimming pared 4 bases from V and 3 bases from J, leaving 7 bases between. CDR3 coding DNA: TGTGCCAGCAGCCTCTACGACACTGAAGCTTTCTTT. Its protein product is CASSLYDTEAFF.

The rearrangement uses TRBV27 and TRBJ1-5; D is perhaps TRBD1 (5 bases). CDR1 is MNHEY and CDR2 is SMNVEV in the germline V gene (reference sequence). V lost 4 bases and J 5 bases, leaving 15 bases between the germline ends. This CDR3 contains 15 residues. CDR3 nucleotides: TGTGCCAGCAGTTGGGGAACAGGTGGCGATCAGCCCCAGCATTTT. It is translated as CASSWGTGGDQPQHF.

This chain joins TRBV19 and TRBJ1-2, with 10 bases lining up with TRBD1. The CDR3 runs 15 residues. J lost 8 bases, V lost 3 bases, and 9 bases had no gene match. Germline loops: CDR1 LNHDA, CDR2 SQIVND (reference sequence). The DNA of the CDR3 is TGTGCCAGTAGTATTGTGCGACAGGGGGCGGAAGGCTACACCTTC. It yields the protein CASSIVRQGAEGYTF.

The chain is built from TRBV7-8 and TRBJ2-7, with D tentatively TRBD1 (6 bases). CDR3 length equals 14 residues. Germline CDR1 SGHVS, CDR2 FQNEAQ. V gave up 5 bases and J gave up 3 bases, with 14 bases separating them. This CDR3 is CASSRTDSYYEQYF. The CDR3 bases are TGTGCCAGCAGCAGAACGGACAGCTACTACGAGCAGTACTTC.

This chain links TRBV5-4 with TRBJ2-7, with D possibly matching TRBD2 (6 bases). The V end lost 0 bases, the J end lost 1 base, and 11 bases lay between the germline ends. There are 15 residues in the CDR3. The V gene's germline CDR1 is SGHNT and CDR2 YYREEE (reference sequence). For the CDR3, the DNA is TGTGCCAGCAGCTTGGCGGGAGCAACGTCCTACGAGCAGTACTTC. This encodes CASSLAGATSYEQYF.

The chain is built from TRBV18 and TRBJ2-3; the match to TRBD2 covers 8 bases. Germline V gene data show CDR1 as KGHSH and CDR2 as LQKENI. V trimming: 5 bases; J trimming: 6 bases; junction bases outside the gene matches: 10. CDR3 size: 15 residues. The CDR3 DNA reads as TGTGCCAGCTCATCGGGCAGCGGGAGAATGGATACGCAGTATTTT. Amino acid sequence: CASSSGSGRMDTQYF.

V usage is TRBV11-2 and J usage is TRBJ1-2, with 7 nucleotides matching TRBD1. CDR3 length equals 13 residues. Germline V gives CDR1 SGHAT, CDR2 FQNNGV. V dropped 8 bases and J dropped 5; count of bases not matched to a gene: 8. The CDR3 DNA follows: TGTGCCAGCTCCCCGGACAGGACTTATGGCTACACCTTC. This translates into CASSPDRTYGYTF.

This chain links TRBV4-2 with TRBJ1-6; weak D call: TRBD1 (5 bases). Between the trimmed V and J ends, which lost 0 bases and 6 bases, there was a span of 9 bases. Germline-derived CDR1 and CDR2 are LGHNA and YNFKEQ. The CDR3 totals 15 residues. Here the CDR3 reads CASSQEQEGNSPLHF. Written as DNA, the CDR3 is TGTGCCAGCAGCCAAGAACAGGAGGGTAATTCACCCCTCCACTTT.

The V call is TRBV30, the J call TRBJ1-2; TRBD1 matches 8 bases. CDR1 and CDR2 (germline): GTSNPN, SVGIG (reference sequence). Trimming at V came to 5 bases and at J to 0 bases, leaving 2 bases not matched to a gene. There are 13 residues in the CDR3. CDR3 bases: TGTGCCTGGGACAGGGGAGCTAACTATGGCTACACCTTC. This codes for CAWDRGANYGYTF.

This chain uses TRBV13 with TRBJ1-3; D is undetermined. CDR3 size: 16 residues. Germline V gene data show CDR1 as PRHDT and CDR2 as FYEKMQ (reference sequence). Trimming cost V 3 bases and J 9 bases, with 21 bases left between them. CDR3 protein: CASSFGRLKGIGTIYF. CDR3 in DNA: TGTGCCAGCAGCTTTGGGAGACTGAAGGGAATAGGCACCATATATTTT.

At least ten counts were recorded for this clone. This chain joins TRBV27 and TRBJ2-7, with TRBD1 as a possible D gene (6 bases). This CDR3 is 15 amino acids long. The germline V and J ends were trimmed by 6 bases and 3 bases, with 18 bases remaining between them. Germline values: CDR1 MNHEY, CDR2 SMNVEV (reference sequence). This CDR3 is CASSGKGVFNYEQYF. The CDR3 DNA reads TGTGCCAGCAGCGGCAAGGGGGTCTTTAACTACGAGCAGTACTTC.

The chain is built from TRBV7-6 and TRBJ2-7, with 9 nucleotides matching TRBD2. The CDR3 contains 17 residues. J was trimmed by 2 bases and V by 5 bases; bases with no gene match: 13. Germline V lookup: CDR1 SGHVS, CDR2 FNYEAQ. CDR3 nucleotides: TGTGCCAGCAGCCCCATTATAGCGGGAGAGTTAGCCTACGAGCAGTACTTC. Its protein is CASSPIIAGELAYEQYF.

The V gene is TRBV27, the J gene TRBJ1-6; TRBD1 aligns across 10 bases. Trimming cost V 4 bases and J 5 bases; bases outside gene matches: 5. CDR1 and CDR2 from the germline V gene are MNHEY and SMNVEV (reference sequence). The CDR3 has 16 amino acids. The CDR3 loop reads CASSSGTGENNSPLHF. In DNA, the CDR3 is TGTGCCAGCAGTTCGGGGACAGGGGAGAATAATTCACCCCTCCACTTT.

The chain has TRBV7-9 and TRBJ2-1; 8 bases are shared with TRBD1. Germline-derived CDR1 and CDR2 are SEHNR and FQNEAQ (reference sequence). Trimming cost V 1 base and J 5 bases; bases outside gene matches: 4. This CDR3 contains 15 residues. In nucleotides, the CDR3 is TGTGCCAGCAGCTTAGGACAGGGGATAAACAATGAGCAGTTCTTC. It codes for CASSLGQGINNEQFF.

The gene calls are TRBV5-6 and TRBJ2-5, with D possibly being TRBD1 (6 bases). V lost 1 base to trimming and J lost 5 bases, with 12 bases between them. Germline V lookup: CDR1 SGHDT, CDR2 YYEEEE. This CDR3 is 14 amino acids long. DNA for the CDR3: TGTGCCAGCAGCTTGTTGGCAGGGGATGAGACCCAGTACTTC. This translates into CASSLLAGDETQYF.

This clone was detected a few times. J is TRBJ2-7 and V is TRBV4-2, with D possibly being TRBD2 (6 bases). Trimming left V 2 bases short and J 2 bases short, with 10 bases between. The CDR3 totals 14 residues. Per germline, CDR1 LGHNA and CDR2 YNFKEQ. The CDR3 DNA sequence: TGTGCCAGCAGCCAACCGACTAGAACCTACGAGCAGTACTTC. This encodes CASSQPTRTYEQYF.

The chain has TRBV18 and TRBJ2-7; TRBD1 matches at 7 bases. The CDR3 runs 14 residues. The J segment lost 6 bases and the V segment lost 0 bases, leaving 5 bases of the junction unmatched. CDR1 is KGHSH, CDR2 LQKENI, per germline. The CDR3 DNA sequence: TGTGCCAGCTCACCACCGGACAGGATTCGCGAGCAGTACTTC. It is translated as CASSPPDRIREQYF.

The chain combines TRBV30 with TRBJ2-7; 7 bases fit TRBD2. This CDR3 region has 13 residues. The germline CDR1 and CDR2 sequences are GTSNPN and SVGIG (reference sequence). With V trimmed by 0 bases and J by 6 bases, 5 bases remained unmatched. Here the CDR3 DNA reads TGTGCCTGGAGTGTCGGGGAGGGGACCGAGCAGTACTTC. It translates to CAWSVGEGTEQYF.

The genes are TRBV4-2 and TRBJ2-7; TRBD2 matches at 10 bases. Germline V gene sequence: CDR1 LGHNA, CDR2 YNFKEQ. V trimming: 0 bases; J trimming: 1 base; junction bases outside the gene matches: 6. This CDR3 is built from 17 residues. CDR3 protein: CASSQEGSGGGSYEQYF. The CDR3 bases are TGTGCCAGCAGCCAAGAAGGGAGCGGGGGGGGTTCCTACGAGCAGTACTTC.

The chain combines TRBV5-6 with TRBJ2-7, with D perhaps matching TRBD1 (6 bases). V was cut by 0 bases and J by 6 bases, with 16 bases left in between. The CDR3 loop spans 15 amino acids. Per germline, CDR1 SGHDT and CDR2 YYEEEE. CDR3 region: CASSLVAGLGGEQYF. The CDR3 DNA sequence: TGTGCCAGCAGCTTGGTTGCTGGGCTAGGGGGCGAGCAGTACTTC.

The V gene is TRBV6-1, the J gene TRBJ1-2, with D hard to call. The length of the CDR3 is 13 residues. Germline V gene lookup returns CDR1 MNHNS and CDR2 SASEGT. Trimming took off 9 bases at V and 3 bases at J, with 14 bases between the two ends. The CDR3: CASMGGPYYGYTF. In DNA, the CDR3 is TGTGCCAGTATGGGCGGGCCATACTATGGCTACACCTTC.

This clone was picked up one time. This chain uses TRBV4-2 with TRBJ2-1; a weak D match, TRBD2 (7 bases). Germline values: CDR1 LGHNA, CDR2 YNFKEQ. CDR3 length: 17 amino acids. Between the trimmed V and J ends, which lost 1 base and 7 bases, there was a span of 20 bases. CDR3 in amino acids: CASSQVGWEGVSNEQFF. The CDR3 DNA follows: TGTGCCAGCAGCCAAGTTGGGTGGGAGGGGGTGTCGAATGAGCAGTTCTTC.

The chain recombines TRBV5-6 with TRBJ1-5, with 7 bases aligning to TRBD1. Per germline, CDR1 SGHDT and CDR2 YYEEEE. CDR3 length equals 16 residues. J gave up 3 bases and V 5 bases, and 11 bases lay outside the gene matches. The DNA of the CDR3 is TGTGCCAGCAGTTATAGGGGGCTAACTACCAATCAGCCCCAGCATTTT. This encodes CASSYRGLTTNQPQHF.

The rearrangement joins TRBV9 to TRBJ2-5; 8 bases line up with TRBD2. Germline CDR1 reads SGDLS; CDR2 reads YYNGEE. This CDR3 spans 13 amino acids. V gave up 0 bases and J gave up 10 bases; unmatched junction bases: 5. In DNA, the CDR3 is TGTGCCAGCAGCGTAGATTTAGCGGGGTTCCAGTACTTC. This encodes CASSVDLAGFQYF.